This TCR beta chain is drawn from a study of human T cells and chemical hapten exposure (dated by TCRdb to 2020 to 2022). With respect to the entire study: For sensitization, 2% DPC in acetone was applied to an approximately 2 cm by approximately 2 cm area of upper inner arm skin. Weekly therapeutic DPC doses were additionally applied to the scalp of patients throughout the approximately 24-week study period. Patch testing was done on the upper back using Finn chambers containing 0.01% DPC, and results were scored after 6 days according to International Contact Dermatitis Research Group standards. Most of the patients in the cohort were female, and the cohort covered alopecia areata with under or over 50% scalp involvement, alopecia totalis and alopecia universalis. The libraries were sequenced as a pool, and the TCR yield per sample differed mostly because of small variations in library volumes within the pool. In alopecia patients, the study followed how the peripheral blood TCR repertoire changed in vivo over primary and secondary sensitization to diphenylcyclopropenone (DPC), a hapten. Blood samples were taken from patients before sensitization (week 0) and then at 2, 6 and about 24 weeks after DPC sensitization. For TCR sequencing, blood came from 25 to 35 alopecia patients at anywhere from one to four time points (pre-sensitization, 2, 6 and 24 weeks). General findings and caveats noted by the study authors: The number of TCRs above 1 in 1000 frequency did not change with DPC sensitization; there was no evidence of global repertoire structure alterations. Repeated subsampling changed both the strength of the expansion versus patch-test correlation and the threshold at which the correlation became significant. Significantly more large CDR3 similarity clusters were formed by expanded TCRs than by pre-sensitization or healthy control sets, consistent with antigen-driven responses. Because all patients had alopecia, a presumed autoimmune disease, the immune response of the patients might differ from that of healthy individuals. Patch test score was positively correlated with the number of PT1 expanded TCRs, with significance at thresholds 8, 16 and 32 but not at 4.

Sequences MGHRA (CDR1) and YSYEKL (CDR2) are obtained from the germline V gene. The CDR3 goes from the cysteine to the phenylalanine over 12 residues. Only the CDR3 DNA stays, 36 bases, in frame from base 1. V loses 1 base, J loses 9 bases, and the germline ends lie 9 bases apart. Preparation of the library involved RACE. Sequencing was carried out with a NextSeq 500. During library preparation, unique molecular identifiers were attached to individual cDNA molecules so that TCRs could be counted quantitatively and reproducibly. From each blood RNA sample, both TCR alpha and TCR beta chains were sequenced. Turning to the authors' computational methods: Samples had a median of 95,638 TCRs, with a range from roughly 23,224 to 750,000. V, J and CDR3 annotation of the TCR reads was carried out using the Decombinator software suite. For PS versus PT1 abundance plots, all samples were subsampled to the same number of TCRs (28,000). TCRs were defined as expanded if absent before sensitization and observed at least eight times at the 2-week time point. TCRdb handled the public reads itself, with Q25 trimming in fastp and clone calling in MiXCR, and kept productive beta chains. Each entry merges the rows of one CDR3 protein and shows their most common DNA and genes. TCRdb, not the original authors, processed these V and J calls. Present in this sample are fewer than 65,000 distinct CDR3 sequences, around 9.4% of which were seen just once. The leading ten clones occupy around 15% of the sample.

Explained via the paper, the time point label denotes: pre-sensitization, week 0. Reading the label with the study, this specimen's treatment or condition is: therapeutic diphenylcyclopropenone sensitization with weekly scalp DPC. At every patch-test visit, the blood draw took place before the patch test was put on. To be eligible, patients had to be aged 18 to 70, diagnosed with alopecia and judged suitable for DPC therapy, while pregnant patients were excluded. Total RNA was extracted from unfractionated whole blood that had been collected in Tempus Blood RNA tubes. In this sample, this clonotype turned up many times. Its antigen is still unknown. No base quality values were provided; no much bigger clone lies one nucleotide off.

The V and J segments used are TRBV4-1 and TRBJ1-1; confidence is insufficient to name the D gene. The sample was whole blood, taken in connection with sensitization to the hapten diphenylcyclopropenone (DPC). The receptor was derived from a woman between 35 and 50 years old with alopecia areata. Some clones in this sample may be carry-over from other donors' samples. This receptor carries the CDR3 CASSQVSTQAFF. DNA sequence: TGCGCCAGCAGCCAAGTCTCGACTCAAGCTTTCTTT.